This T cell receptor (beta chain) came from a study of T cell responses to AZD1222 COVID-19 vaccine. Study results and limitations: Targeting of unmutated variant regions was reportedly seen in nearly half of spike-specific TCRs. Increased Spike-specific TCR breadth and depth were observed after two AZD1222 doses. Donors in the cohort were predominantly white British and more often female, and clonal diversity was possibly underestimated.

Measured with immunoSEQ multiplex PCR; TCRdb has only the in-frame clones, and not every one. The sample has some 80,000 clones; nearly 90% are singletons. Notes on this clone: Its antigen remains unidentified.

Trimming left V 2 bases short and J 7 bases short, with 6 bases between. CDR1 MNHNY and CDR2 SVGAGI come from the germline V gene (reference sequence). The CDR3 sequence is 12 residues long. This specimen was peripheral blood, taken on day 0 of MenACWY control vaccination. This chain uses TRBV6-6 with TRBJ2-1; D not certain. This clonotype was obtained from an adult in good health. CDR3 protein: CASSYPKNEQFF. The CDR3 coding sequence is TGTGCCAGCAGTTACCCTAAGAATGAGCAGTTCTTC.